The rows below give T cell receptor beta chains drawn from one sample of a study of T cell responses to AZD1222 COVID-19 vaccine. The assay was immunoSEQ multiplex PCR, and TCRdb's table has in-frame clones only and misses some. The top ten hold approximately 5% of the sample, which has some 94,000 clones, roughly nine tenths seen once. Material: peripheral blood, obtained 28 days after the second AZD1222 dose. These receptors were obtained from an adult who received the AZD1222 COVID-19 vaccine. The CDR3 runs from the conserved cysteine through the conserved F or W. The order of the fields is clone size, V gene, J gene, D gene, CDR3 protein, CDR3 DNA. A D gene is named only where the DNA matches it firmly. For some rows the clone size is stated as once, few or many, or as a class when expanded; others skip it.

size: NA; V: TRBV12-3/TRBV12-4; J: TRBJ2-3; D: NA; CDR3: CASSFNRADTQYF; DNA: TGTGCCAGCAGTTTTAACAGGGCCGATACGCAGTATTTT
size: NA; V: TRBV6-5; J: TRBJ2-4; D: NA; CDR3: CASSYGPGTAKNIQYF; DNA: TGTGCCAGCAGTTACGGGCCCGGGACAGCCAAAAACATTCAGTACTTC
size: NA; V: TRBV9; J: TRBJ2-2; D: NA; CDR3: CASSVDVAHTNTGELFF; DNA: TGTGCCAGCAGCGTAGACGTGGCACACACGAACACCGGGGAGCTGTTTTTT
size: NA; V: TRBV29-1; J: TRBJ2-1; D: NA; CDR3: CSVRRGMNEQFF; DNA: TGCAGCGTTCGCAGGGGAATGAATGAGCAGTTCTTC
size: NA; V: TRBV15; J: TRBJ2-5; D: NA; CDR3: CATSRGGVQETQYF; DNA: TGTGCCACCAGCAGAGGGGGGGTCCAAGAGACCCAGTACTTC
size: NA; V: TRBV12-3/TRBV12-4; J: TRBJ1-6; D: NA; CDR3: CASSPTGSSPLHF; DNA: TGTGCCAGCAGCCCGACAGGATCCTCACCCCTCCACTTT
size: NA; V: TRBV6-1; J: TRBJ2-3; D: TRBD2; CDR3: CASSGDYRLRSGTDTQYF; DNA: TGTGCCAGCAGTGGGGACTATCGTCTGCGTTCCGGCACAGATACGCAGTATTTT
size: NA; V: TRBV30; J: TRBJ1-4; D: TRBD1; CDR3: CAWTTGVGEKLFF; DNA: TGTGCCTGGACCACAGGGGTGGGAGAAAAACTGTTTTTT
size: NA; V: TRBV25-1; J: TRBJ1-5; D: TRBD1; CDR3: CASRQGAGELNQPQHF; DNA: TGTGCCAGCAGACAGGGGGCTGGGGAGTTGAATCAGCCCCAGCATTTT
size: NA; V: TRBV11-3; J: TRBJ1-2; D: NA; CDR3: CASSLGQGSESTF; DNA: TGTGCCAGCAGCTTAGGGCAGGGCAGCGAATCCACCTTC
size: once; V: TRBV10-2; J: TRBJ1-1; D: NA; CDR3: CASGGGNTEAFF; DNA: TGCGCCAGCGGGGGGGGGAACACTGAAGCTTTCTTT
size: NA; V: TRBV4-2; J: TRBJ2-3; D: NA; CDR3: CASSPRLATREDTQYF; DNA: TGTGCCAGCAGCCCCCGGCTGGCGACTAGGGAGGATACGCAGTATTTT
size: NA; V: TRBV24-1; J: TRBJ1-2; D: NA; CDR3: CATSDSGKNYGYTF; DNA: TGTGCCACCAGTGACTCCGGTAAAAACTATGGCTACACCTTC
size: NA; V: TRBV5-1; J: TRBJ2-6; D: NA; CDR3: CASNPSITGTGANVLTF; DNA: TGCGCCAGCAACCCCTCAATAACAGGGACTGGGGCCAACGTCCTGACTTTC
size: NA; V: TRBV27; J: TRBJ1-6; D: NA; CDR3: CASAGYNSPLHF; DNA: TGTGCCAGCGCAGGTTATAATTCACCCCTCCACTTT
size: NA; V: TRBV29-1; J: TRBJ1-1; D: TRBD1; CDR3: CSVATGGNTEAFF; DNA: TGCAGCGTGGCGACAGGGGGGAACACTGAAGCTTTCTTT
size: NA; V: TRBV19; J: TRBJ2-5; D: TRBD2; CDR3: CASSRTGLAGVGTETQYF; DNA: TGTGCCAGTAGTAGGACGGGACTAGCGGGGGTAGGAACAGAGACCCAGTACTTC
size: once; V: TRBV24-1; J: TRBJ2-1; D: NA; CDR3: CATSDTPGGGTAHNEQFF; DNA: TGTGCCACCAGTGACACCCCGGGTGGGGGGACGGCTCACAATGAGCAGTTCTTC